This TCR beta chain was captured by sequencing in a study of shared clonotypes between healthy human individuals. Concerning this clone: Its antigen is still unknown.

Original processing notes: ImmunoSEQ supplied junction-only sequences lacking quality scores, so filtering was different. Clones were sequenced by immunoSEQ multiplex PCR, and TCRdb holds only the in-frame ones, with some missing. Clonal size and the V and J genes are those of that table, whereas D and trimming came from the DNA. The sample consists of over 1.5 million clones, approximately 98% of them appearing once. Donors, healthy HIV-negative adults, lacked recent acute infections or vaccinations. Findings of the study overall: Rarefaction showed that sequencing of sorted subsets was incomplete (despite large depth). Exclusively blood specimens were collected; tissue repertoires likely differ.

In germline, CDR1 is SQVTM, CDR2 ANQGSEA. This CDR3 spans 10 amino acids. V lost 4 bases to trimming and J lost 12 bases, with 10 bases between them. This rearrangement joins TRBV29-1 to TRBJ2-1; unclear D gene. Sequenced sample: naive CD4+ T cells sorted from blood. Regarding subset: CD45RA+ positively selected. The source of this sequence is a man aged 25 to 40 in good health. The CDR3: CSVGSLWQFF. CDR3 DNA: TGCAGCGTTGGGTCCCTTTGGCAGTTCTTC.